The clone carrying this T cell receptor beta chain was counted only a few times. Its antigen remains unknown. The data were obtained in a study of cytomegalovirus exposure and HLA in healthy donors. This CDR3 has 13 amino acids. Trimming removed 6 bases from V and 5 bases from J; junction bases left unmatched: 7. Per the germline V gene, CDR1 is MNHEY and CDR2 is SMNVEV (reference sequence). Vbeta (60) and Jbeta (13) primers were used in the PCR. The protocol was immunoSEQ multiplex PCR, while the TCRdb copy is restricted to in-frame clones and leaves out a portion. The table has about 110,000 clones, less than 70% seen once. Healthy bone marrow donors supplied every sample. Study-wide results and limits: In all likelihood, a cluster of highly shared sequence variants was a sequencing artifact. Most TCR sequences were uncommon, yet certain public TCRs appeared in many donors. As a later analysis showed, several of the most significant clusters appeared to be linked to common viral pathogens.

This clonotype originated in a woman aged 25-40 years in good health and CMV-seronegative. Sequencing was done on a sample of PBMCs. The V call is TRBV27, the J call TRBJ2-7, with 7 bases lining up with TRBD1. The CDR3 coding sequence is TGTGCCAGCAGCTTTACAGGGGTCCACGAGCAGTACTTC. It translates to CASSFTGVHEQYF.